A single sample gave rise to the 11 T cell receptor beta chains below, sequenced in a study of T cell clonality in common variable immunodeficiency. The antigens of these receptors remain unknown. Findings and limits, study-wide: Common variable immunodeficiency TCR beta sequences reportedly had fewer deletions and N-nucleotide insertions.

Libraries were prepared by immunoSEQ multiplex PCR; TCRdb keeps only in-frame clonotypes and omits some of them. The record shows roughly 12,000 clones for this sample, with no singletons present. The material sequenced was peripheral blood mononuclear cells. These receptor sequences come from a human donor with common variable immunodeficiency.

This clone counts as medium-sized. Read coverage stops 3 residues before the CDR3 terminus; the germline J gene supplies the remainder. The V gene is TRBV3-1 (or the pseudogene TRBV3-2), the J gene TRBJ1-5, with a possible D match to TRBD1 (5 bases). Germline V lookup: CDR1 LGHDT, CDR2 YNNKEL (reference sequence). This CDR3 contains 16 residues. V was trimmed by 2 bases and J by 5 bases, leaving 16 bases between them. This chain's CDR3 is CASSQMKQGFHQPQHF. Partial CDR3 DNA: TGTGCCAGCAGCCAAATGAAGCAGGGATTCCATCAGCCC.

Concerning this clone itself: The read halts 3 residues ahead of the CDR3 end, with the missing end drawn from the germline J gene. The chain employs TRBV30 and TRBJ2-5, with TRBD2 identical over 7 bases. After removal of 0 bases from V and 2 bases from J, the junction contained 12 bases not matched to a gene. CDR1 is GTSNPN and CDR2 is SVGIG in the germline V gene (reference sequence). The CDR3 length is 17 residues. CDR3 residues: CAWSVRGGVGNQETQYF. The CDR3 bases that were read are TGTGCCTGGAGTGTACGTGGGGGGGTGGGAAATCAAGAGACC.

Concerning this clone itself: The read terminates 3 residues ahead of where the CDR3 ends, so the germline J gene completes it. The chain is built from TRBV30 and TRBJ1-2; TRBD1 agrees at 11 bases. V lost 2 bases to trimming and J lost 7 bases; unmatched junction nucleotides: 6. This CDR3 comprises 14 residues. CDR1 GTSNPN and CDR2 SVGIG come from the germline V gene (reference sequence). The part of the CDR3 DNA that was read is TGTGCCTGGAGTAAAGGACAGGGGGCGGCTGGC. It codes for CAWSKGQGAAG. The CDR3 in its entirety is CAWSKGQGAAGYTF.

In regard to this clone: The observed sequence ends 3 residues before the CDR3 terminus, with the missing tail filled in from the germline J gene. The chain links TRBV23-1 to TRBJ2-5; 8 bases fit TRBD1. Being an ORF, TRBV23-1 has a function that is uncertain. The V gene end was trimmed by 3 bases and the J gene end by 7 bases; junction bases not matched to a gene: 13. This CDR3 comprises 16 residues. The DNA read from the CDR3 is TGCGCCAGCAGTCAGACGGACAGGGCGAACGGGGCGACC. It specifies CASSQTDRANGAT. The full CDR3 protein is CASSQTDRANGATQYF.

This clone was detected a few times. The CDR3 is cut off 3 residues early in the read; its end comes from the germline J gene. The V gene is TRBV18, the J gene TRBJ2-1, with 10 bases lining up with TRBD2. The germline V gene has CDR1 KGHSH and CDR2 LQKENI. Trimming took 2 bases from V and 1 from J; bases not matched to a gene: 11. This CDR3 has 19 amino acids. The sequenced CDR3 bases are TGTGCCAGCTCACCATGGTTCCGGCTAGCGGGGGCGTCCTACAATGAG. Amino acids: CASSPWFRLAGASYNE. The complete CDR3 reads CASSPWFRLAGASYNEQFF.

This clone was detected only a few times. With the read ending 3 residues before the CDR3 end, the germline J gene is used to fill in that end. The chain uses TRBV18 and TRBJ1-2, with 7 bases lining up with TRBD1. Germline CDR1 is KGHSH and CDR2 is LQKENI. There are 14 residues in the CDR3. CDR3: CASSPPGQTFRYTF. The sequenced part of the CDR3 DNA is TGTGCCAGCTCACCACCGGGACAGACTTTCCGC.

This clone was seen a few times. The CDR3 end lies 3 residues beyond the end of the read and is filled in from the germline J gene. The V and J genes are TRBV6-2 or TRBV6-3 and TRBJ2-5, with TRBD1 matching over 8 bases. The CDR3 is made up of 17 amino acids. Germline CDR1 and CDR2: MNHEY and SVGEGT. V dropped 2 bases and J dropped 4; count of bases not matched to a gene: 12. Here the CDR3 reads CASSYEKRTGLGETQYF. CDR3 bases read: TGTGCCAGCAGTTACGAGAAAAGGACAGGGTTGGGAGAGACC.

This clone was detected many times. The CDR3 is cut off 3 residues early in the read; its end comes from the germline J gene. The chain links TRBV29-1 to TRBJ2-1, with 10 positions matching TRBD1. Trimming took 4 bases from V and 7 from J; bases not matched to a gene: 10. The CDR3 consists of 15 residues. Germline CDR1 reads SQVTM; CDR2 reads ANQGSEA. CDR3 sequence: CSVARDRGAGNEQFF. The CDR3 DNA, read in part, is TGCAGCGTTGCAAGGGACAGGGGAGCGGGAAATGAG.

In its sample, this clone was seen a few times. The CDR3 is cut off 3 residues early in the read; its end comes from the germline J gene. J is TRBJ1-2 and V is TRBV30; unclear D gene. Trimming took 1 base from V and 6 from J, leaving 15 bases between them. This CDR3 contains 14 residues. Germline values: CDR1 GTSNPN, CDR2 SVGIG (reference sequence). CDR3: CAWSGTGIRNGYTF. CDR3 DNA (partial): TGTGCCTGGAGTGGAACGGGTATTCGGAATGGC.

By share of the sample, this clone is medium-sized. The CDR3 goes on 3 residues after the read ends, and that part is filled in from the germline J gene. This chain connects TRBV12-3 or TRBV12-4 to TRBJ1-2; a weak D match, TRBD1 (5 bases). The CDR3 has 14 residues. V dropped 3 bases and J dropped 5 bases, with 13 bases sitting between them. CDR3 in amino acids: CASSFRRGGYGYTF. CDR3 bases read: TGTGCCAGCAGTTTTAGGAGGGGTGGTTATGGC.

This clone was picked up a small number of times. The CDR3 end is not reached by the read, which stops 3 residues before it; the germline J gene fills it in. The chain recombines TRBV19 with TRBJ2-1; 8 nucleotides agree with TRBD2. V gave up 5 bases and J gave up 6 bases; unmatched junction bases: 9. From germline, CDR1 is LNHDA and CDR2 SQIVND (reference sequence). The CDR3 is made up of 15 amino acids. The part of the CDR3 DNA that was read is TGTGCCAGTAGTGTGGATAGCGGGGTCGGCAATGAG. Translation gives CASSVDSGVGNE. The whole CDR3 protein is CASSVDSGVGNEQFF.